This T cell receptor beta chain appears in the sequencing data of a study of graft-versus-host responses after intestinal transplantation. Study summary: Among the recipients, all got anti-thymocyte globulin induction and then tacrolimus and steroids for 3 to 4 years.

CDR3 length: 14 residues. Germline CDR1 is ENHRY and CDR2 is SYGVKD. V was clipped by 10 bases and J by 5 bases; unmatched bases: 6. TCRdb's table, derived via immunoSEQ multiplex PCR, lists solely in-frame clones and lacks some. The table records approximately 110,000 clones, 90% to 95% of them present only once. Findings of the study overall: Early declines in HvG clones that occurred post-transplant were associated with peak circulating GvH clone levels. Allografts from individuals with graft-donor T cell macrochimerism displayed high graft-versus-host to host-versus-graft clonal ratios. Recipient marrow held GvH clones, some first seen in ileum or blood.

In regard to this clone: As yet, its antigen is unknown.

The sequencing used unstimulated CD4+ T cells sorted from spleen or lymph node cells, collected before transplant. The chain carries TRBV10-3 and TRBJ2-5; 14 bases fit TRBD2. The TCR sequence derives from a human donor who was the organ donor for an intestinal transplant. The CDR3 DNA is TGTGCCACCGGACTAGCGGGAGGAGAGGAGACCCAGTACTTC. Amino acids: CATGLAGGEETQYF.